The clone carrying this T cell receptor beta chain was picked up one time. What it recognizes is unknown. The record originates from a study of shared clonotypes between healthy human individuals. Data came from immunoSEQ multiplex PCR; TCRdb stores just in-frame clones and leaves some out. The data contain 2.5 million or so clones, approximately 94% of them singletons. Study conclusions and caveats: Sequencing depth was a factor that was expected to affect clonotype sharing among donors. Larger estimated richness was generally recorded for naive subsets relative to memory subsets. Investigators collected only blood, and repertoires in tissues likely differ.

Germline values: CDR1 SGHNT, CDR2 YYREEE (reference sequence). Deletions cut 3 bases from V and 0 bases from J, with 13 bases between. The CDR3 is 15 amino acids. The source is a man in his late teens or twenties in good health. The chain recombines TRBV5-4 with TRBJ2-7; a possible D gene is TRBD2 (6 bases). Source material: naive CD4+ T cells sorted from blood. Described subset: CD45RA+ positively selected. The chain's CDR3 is CASSSPPGSSYEQYF. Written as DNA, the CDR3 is TGTGCCAGCAGCTCACCCCCCGGGAGCTCCTACGAGCAGTACTTC.